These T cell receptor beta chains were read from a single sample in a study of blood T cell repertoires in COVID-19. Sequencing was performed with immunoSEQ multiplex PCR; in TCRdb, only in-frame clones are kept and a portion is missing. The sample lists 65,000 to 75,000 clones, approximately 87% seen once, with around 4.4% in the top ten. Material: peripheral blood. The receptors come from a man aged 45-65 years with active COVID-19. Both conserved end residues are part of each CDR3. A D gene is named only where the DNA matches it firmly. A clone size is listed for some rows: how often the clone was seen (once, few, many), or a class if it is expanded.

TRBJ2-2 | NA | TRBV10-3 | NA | CAISESSGVRTGELFF | TGTGCCATCAGTGAGTCCTCGGGAGTTCGCACCGGGGAGCTGTTTTTT
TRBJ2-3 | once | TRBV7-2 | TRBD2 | CASSELAVTTSTDTQYF | TGTGCCAGCAGCGAACTAGCGGTGACGACTAGCACAGATACGCAGTATTTT
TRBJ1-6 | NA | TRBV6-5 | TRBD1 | CASSPGTAYNSPLHF | TGTGCCAGCAGTCCCGGGACAGCATATAATTCACCCCTCCACTTT
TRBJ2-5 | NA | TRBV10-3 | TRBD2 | CAISGAGGAETQYF | TGTGCCATCAGTGGAGCGGGAGGGGCGGAGACCCAGTACTTC
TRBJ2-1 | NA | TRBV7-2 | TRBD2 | CASSRTSGKKYNEQFF | TGTGCCAGCAGCAGGACTAGCGGAAAGAAATACAATGAGCAGTTCTTC
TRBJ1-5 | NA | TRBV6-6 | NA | CASITANSNQPQHF | TGTGCCAGCATTACAGCTAATAGCAATCAGCCCCAGCATTTT
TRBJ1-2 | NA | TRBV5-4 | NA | CASSLGRNYGYTF | TGTGCCAGCAGCTTGGGCCGGAACTATGGCTACACCTTC
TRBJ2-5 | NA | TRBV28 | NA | CASSRQRGTQYF | TGTGCCAGCAGCCGACAGCGTGGGACCCAGTACTTC
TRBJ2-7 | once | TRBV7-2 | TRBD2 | CASSPSGGPTYEQYF | TGTGCCAGCAGTCCAAGCGGGGGCCCAACCTACGAGCAGTACTTC
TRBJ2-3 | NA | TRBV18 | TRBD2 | CASSQIAGRTDTQYF | TGTGCCAGCTCACAAATAGCGGGACGCACAGATACGCAGTATTTT
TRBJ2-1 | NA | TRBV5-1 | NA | CASSLGTGSSYNEQFF | TGCGCCAGCAGCTTGGGCACAGGGAGCTCCTACAATGAGCAGTTCTTC
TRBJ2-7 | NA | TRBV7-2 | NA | CASSSEIYSYEQYF | TGTGCCAGCAGCTCTGAGATTTACTCCTACGAGCAGTACTTC
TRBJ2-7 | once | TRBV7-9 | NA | CASSLHGAGTSYEQYF | TGTGCCAGCAGCTTACACGGGGCGGGGACGTCCTACGAGCAGTACTTC
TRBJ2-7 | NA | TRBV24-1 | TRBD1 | CATSGGQGARDEQYF | TGTGCCACCAGTGGAGGACAGGGGGCTCGGGACGAGCAGTACTTC
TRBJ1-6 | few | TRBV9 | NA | CASSVDQGSPLHF | TGTGCCAGCAGCGTAGATCAGGGGTCACCCCTCCACTTT
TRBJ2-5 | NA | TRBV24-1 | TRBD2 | CATGLAGAGETQYF | TGTGCCACCGGCCTAGCGGGGGCCGGAGAGACCCAGTACTTC
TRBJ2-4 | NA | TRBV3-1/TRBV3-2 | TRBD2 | CASSQPKNRTSGSLKNIQYF | TGTGCCAGCAGCCAACCGAAAAACCGGACTAGCGGGTCCCTGAAAAACATTCAGTACTTC
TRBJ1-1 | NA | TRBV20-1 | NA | CSASGRRMNTEAFF | TGCAGTGCTAGTGGGCGGCGAATGAACACTGAAGCTTTCTTT
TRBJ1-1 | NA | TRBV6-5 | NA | CASRSFGREAFF | TGTGCCAGCAGATCCTTTGGCCGAGAAGCTTTCTTT
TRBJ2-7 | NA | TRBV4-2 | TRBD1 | CASSQDPETGIGNEQYF | TGTGCCAGCAGCCAAGATCCGGAGACAGGGATCGGGAACGAGCAGTACTTC
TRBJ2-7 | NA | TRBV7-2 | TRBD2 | CASSLGTSGGHPYEQYF | TGTGCCAGCAGCTTAGGGACTAGCGGGGGGCACCCCTACGAGCAGTACTTC
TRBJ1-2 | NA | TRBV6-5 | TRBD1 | CASSYTGAGYGYTF | TGTGCCAGCAGTTACACAGGGGCGGGCTATGGCTACACCTTC
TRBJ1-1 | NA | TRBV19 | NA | CASNGSPEAFF | TGTGCCAGTAATGGCTCCCCTGAAGCTTTCTTT
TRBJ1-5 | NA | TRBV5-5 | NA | CASSALLSGQPQHF | TGTGCCAGCAGCGCGCTCCTTTCGGGTCAGCCCCAGCATTTT
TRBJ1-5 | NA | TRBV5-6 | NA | CASSLGGGLSNQPQHF | TGTGCCAGCAGCTTGGGAGGAGGGCTTAGCAATCAGCCCCAGCATTTT
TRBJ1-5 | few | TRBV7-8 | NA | CASSLLRGDYQPQHF | TGTGCCAGCAGCTTATTGAGAGGCGATTATCAGCCCCAGCATTTT
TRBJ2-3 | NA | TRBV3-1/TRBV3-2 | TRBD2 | CASSQRAGGTDTQYF | TGTGCCAGCAGCCAAAGAGCGGGAGGCACAGATACGCAGTATTTT
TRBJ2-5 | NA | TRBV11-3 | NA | CASSPGGTAQETQYF | TGTGCCAGCAGCCCAGGGGGGACAGCGCAAGAGACCCAGTACTTC
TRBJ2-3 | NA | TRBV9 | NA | CASSVQPGATDTQYF | TGTGCCAGCAGCGTACAACCGGGAGCCACAGATACGCAGTATTTT
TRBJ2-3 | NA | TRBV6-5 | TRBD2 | CASSYIGLGATDTQYF | TGTGCCAGCAGTTACATCGGACTAGGGGCCACAGATACGCAGTATTTT
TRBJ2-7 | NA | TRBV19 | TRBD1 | CASSIVDREPYEQYF | TGTGCCAGTAGTATAGTTGACAGGGAGCCCTACGAGCAGTACTTC
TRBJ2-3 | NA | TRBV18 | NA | CASSPDRADTQYF | TGTGCCAGCTCACCGGACAGAGCAGATACGCAGTATTTT
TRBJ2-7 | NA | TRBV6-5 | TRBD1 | CASSSRDRVTDEQYF | TGTGCCAGCAGCTCCCGGGACAGGGTGACCGACGAGCAGTACTTC
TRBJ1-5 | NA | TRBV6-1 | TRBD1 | CASSEQGGSNQPQHF | TGTGCCAGCAGTGAACAGGGGGGTAGCAATCAGCCCCAGCATTTT
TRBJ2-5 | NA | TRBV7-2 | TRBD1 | CASRLGQAIRETQYF | TGTGCCAGCAGACTGGGACAGGCAATCCGAGAGACCCAGTACTTC
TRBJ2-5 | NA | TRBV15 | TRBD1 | CATSRVRGLETQYF | TGTGCCACCAGCAGAGTGAGGGGGCTAGAGACCCAGTACTTC
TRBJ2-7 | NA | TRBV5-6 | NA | CASSSWDSPIGQYF | TGTGCCAGCAGCTCCTGGGACTCCCCCATCGGGCAGTACTTC
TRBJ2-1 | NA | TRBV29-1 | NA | CSASTRSALIEQFF | TGCAGCGCCTCTACACGAAGCGCGCTCATTGAGCAGTTCTTC
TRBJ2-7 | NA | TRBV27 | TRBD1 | CASRRGAGTAYEQYF | TGTGCCAGCAGACGCGGCGCTGGGACAGCCTACGAGCAGTACTTC
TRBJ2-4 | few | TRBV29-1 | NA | CSGQQGSKNIQYF | TGCAGCGGCCAACAGGGTTCCAAAAACATTCAGTACTTC
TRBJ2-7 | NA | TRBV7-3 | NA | CASSLMQGGEQYF | TGTGCCAGCAGCTTAATGCAGGGTGGAGAGCAGTACTTC
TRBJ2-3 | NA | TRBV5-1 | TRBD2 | CASSLSGGPGFLDTQYF | TGCGCCAGCAGCTTGTCGGGGGGGCCTGGGTTCTTAGATACGCAGTATTTT
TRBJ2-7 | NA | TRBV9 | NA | CASSVVPQTSLLYEQYF | TGTGCCAGCAGCGTAGTTCCCCAGACTAGTCTGTTGTACGAGCAGTACTTC
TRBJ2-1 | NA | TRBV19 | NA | CASNSPTAGRSYNEQFF | TGTGCCAGCAACTCTCCAACAGCGGGCAGATCCTACAATGAGCAGTTCTTC
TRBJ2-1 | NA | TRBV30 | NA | CAWSVRGAGYNEQFF | TGTGCCTGGAGTGTACGGGGGGCGGGCTACAATGAGCAGTTCTTC
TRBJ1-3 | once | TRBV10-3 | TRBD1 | CAISEVDRGSGNTIYF | TGTGCCATCAGTGAGGTGGACAGGGGCTCTGGAAACACCATATATTTT
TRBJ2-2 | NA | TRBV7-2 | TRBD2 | CASSLAGGGNTGELFF | TGTGCCAGCAGCTTAGCCGGGGGGGGGAACACCGGGGAGCTGTTTTTT
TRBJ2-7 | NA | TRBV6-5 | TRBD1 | CATADRAPYEQYF | TGTGCCACCGCGGACAGGGCCCCCTACGAGCAGTACTTC
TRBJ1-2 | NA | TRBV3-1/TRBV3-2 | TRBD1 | CASSQKTGGIGGYTF | TGTGCCAGCAGTCAAAAGACAGGGGGAATAGGTGGCTACACCTTC
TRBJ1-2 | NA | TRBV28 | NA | CASSFPGGNYGYTF | TGTGCCAGCAGTTTCCCCGGGGGGAACTATGGCTACACCTTC
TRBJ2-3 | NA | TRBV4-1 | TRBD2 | CASSQDKSGGLGGRNTQYF | TGCGCCAGCAGCCAAGATAAGAGCGGGGGACTAGGAGGGAGAAATACGCAGTATTTT
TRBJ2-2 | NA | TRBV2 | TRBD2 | CASVRLAGATGELFF | TGTGCCAGCGTAAGACTAGCGGGGGCCACCGGGGAGCTGTTTTTT
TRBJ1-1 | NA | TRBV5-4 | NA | CASSLGQGEAFF | TGTGCCAGCAGCTTGGGGCAGGGGGAAGCTTTCTTT
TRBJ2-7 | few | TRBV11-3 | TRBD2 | CASSLTSPLSYEQYF | TGTGCCAGCAGCTTGACTAGCCCTTTATCCTACGAGCAGTACTTC
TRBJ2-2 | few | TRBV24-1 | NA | CATSDRGLIGNTGELFF | TGTGCCACCAGTGACCGCGGACTAATCGGGAACACCGGGGAGCTGTTTTTT
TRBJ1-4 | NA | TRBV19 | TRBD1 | CASSWGTGAIEKLFF | TGTGCCAGTAGCTGGGGGACAGGGGCGATTGAAAAACTGTTTTTT
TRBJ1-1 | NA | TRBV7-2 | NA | CASSSNPESVAFF | TGTGCCAGCAGCTCAAATCCGGAGTCGGTAGCTTTCTTT